The sample holds a few counts of the clone carrying this TCR beta chain. Antigen: not known. The CDR3 sequence is 13 residues long. V was pared by 6 bases and J by 8 bases, with 8 bases of the junction left unmatched. This record comes from a study of T cells after yellow fever vaccination. From the 5' RACE reads, TCRdb called clonotypes with MiXCR, one entry per CDR3 protein. The sample lists 400,000 to 650,000 distinct CDR3 sequences, 20% to 25% seen once, with roughly 16% in the top ten. General study points: From the bulk population, abundant clonotypes could contaminate and appear within FACS-sorted repertoires. Subsequent to the booster, the majority of primary-vaccination clones reappeared (approximately 95% CD4, 85% to 90% CD8). Few clonotypes appeared in both CD4 and CD8 compartments.

The chain employs TRBV12-3 or TRBV12-4 and TRBJ1-2; 8 bases align to TRBD1. The sample consisted of PBMCs, taken around 3 weeks after the first yellow fever vaccination. The origin of this receptor is a man aged 18 to 29 who received the YFV17D yellow fever vaccine. The CDR3: CASSPQGVEGYTF. In nucleotides, the CDR3 is TGTGCCAGCAGCCCACAGGGGGTCGAGGGCTACACCTTC.